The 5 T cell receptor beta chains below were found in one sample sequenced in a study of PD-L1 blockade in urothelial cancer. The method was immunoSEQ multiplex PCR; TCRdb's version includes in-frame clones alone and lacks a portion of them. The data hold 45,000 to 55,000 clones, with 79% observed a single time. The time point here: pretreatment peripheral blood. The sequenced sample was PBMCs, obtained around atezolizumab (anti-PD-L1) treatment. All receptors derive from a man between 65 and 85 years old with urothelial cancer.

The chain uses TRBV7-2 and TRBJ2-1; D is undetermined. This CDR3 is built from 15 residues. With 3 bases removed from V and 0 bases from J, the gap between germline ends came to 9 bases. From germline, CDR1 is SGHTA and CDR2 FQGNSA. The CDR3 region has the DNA TGTGCCAGCAGCTTGAGGTATAGCTCCTACAATGAGCAGTTCTTC. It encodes CASSLRYSSYNEQFF.

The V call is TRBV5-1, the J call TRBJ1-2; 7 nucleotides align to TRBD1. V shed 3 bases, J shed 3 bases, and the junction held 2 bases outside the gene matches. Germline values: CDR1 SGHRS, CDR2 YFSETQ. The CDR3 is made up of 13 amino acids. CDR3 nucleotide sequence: TGCGCCAGCAGCTCAACAGGGGACTATGGCTACACCTTC. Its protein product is CASSSTGDYGYTF. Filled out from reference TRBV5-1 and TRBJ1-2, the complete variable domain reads KAGVTQTPRYLIKTRGQQVTLSCSPISGHRSVSWYQQTPGQGLQFLFEYFSETQRNKGNFPGRFSGRQFSNSRSEMNVSTLELGDSALYLCASSSTGDYGYTFGSGTRLTVV.

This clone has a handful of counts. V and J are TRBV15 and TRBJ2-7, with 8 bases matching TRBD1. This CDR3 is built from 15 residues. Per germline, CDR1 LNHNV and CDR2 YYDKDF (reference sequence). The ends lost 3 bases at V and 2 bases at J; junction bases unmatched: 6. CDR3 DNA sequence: TGTGCCACCAGCAGGGGAGAGACAGGGGCCTACGAGCAGTACTTC. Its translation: CATSRGETGAYEQYF.

The DNA for the CDR3 is TGTGCCAGCAAAATGGGACAGGTTACCTACGAGCAGTACTTC. Translated, it gives CASKMGQVTYEQYF. The rearrangement joins TRBV6-5 to TRBJ2-7; TRBD1 matches 8 bases. This CDR3 comprises 14 residues. In germline, CDR1 is MNHEY, CDR2 SVGAGI. J gave up 2 bases and V 7 bases, and 7 bases lay outside the gene matches.

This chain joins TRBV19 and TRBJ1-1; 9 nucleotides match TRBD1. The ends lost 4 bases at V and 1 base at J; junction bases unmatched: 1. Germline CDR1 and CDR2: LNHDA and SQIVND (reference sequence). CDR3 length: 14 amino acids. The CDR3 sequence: CASSRGQGNTEAFF. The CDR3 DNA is TGTGCCAGTAGTAGGGGACAGGGGAACACTGAAGCTTTCTTT. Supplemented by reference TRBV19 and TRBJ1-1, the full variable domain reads DGGITQSPKYLFRKEGQNVTLSCEQNLNHDAMYWYRQDPGQGLRLIYYSQIVNDFQKGDIAEGYSVSREKKESFPLTVTSAQKNPTAFYLCASSRGQGNTEAFFGQGTRLTVV.